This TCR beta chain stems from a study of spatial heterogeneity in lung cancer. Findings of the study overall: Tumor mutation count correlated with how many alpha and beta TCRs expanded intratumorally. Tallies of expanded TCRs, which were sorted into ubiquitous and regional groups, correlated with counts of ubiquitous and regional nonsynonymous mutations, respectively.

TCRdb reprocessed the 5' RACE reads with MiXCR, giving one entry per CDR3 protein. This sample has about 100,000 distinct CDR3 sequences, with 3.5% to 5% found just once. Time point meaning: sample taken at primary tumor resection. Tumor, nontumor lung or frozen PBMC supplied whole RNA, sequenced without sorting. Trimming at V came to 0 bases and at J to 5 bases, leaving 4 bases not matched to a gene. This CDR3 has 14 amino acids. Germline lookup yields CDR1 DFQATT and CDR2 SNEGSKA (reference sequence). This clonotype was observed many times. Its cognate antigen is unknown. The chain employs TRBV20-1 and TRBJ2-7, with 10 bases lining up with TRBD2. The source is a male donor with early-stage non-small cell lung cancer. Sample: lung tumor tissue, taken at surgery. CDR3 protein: CSARDGTSDHEQYF. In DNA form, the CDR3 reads TGCAGTGCTAGAGACGGGACTAGCGACCACGAGCAGTACTTC.